The clone carrying this T cell receptor beta chain appeared a few times. As yet, its antigen is unknown. The sample originates from a study of post-analysis software for immune sequencing data. About the study: Progressive-relapsing, secondary progressive and relapsing-remitting multiple sclerosis were among the disease courses included.

Germline-derived CDR1 and CDR2 are MDHEN and SYDVKM. After removal of 7 bases from V and 4 bases from J, the junction contained 11 bases not matched to a gene. This CDR3 has 16 amino acids. Study findings and constraints: Multiple sclerosis patients had significantly lower normalized Chao1 diversity than controls. Same-batch preparations were strongly co-clustered by F measure. Four to six TRBV segments were significantly more frequent in patients than in controls. TRBV5-6, TRBV5-1 and TRBV20-1 were among these segments.

Sequencing libraries made from TCR beta cDNA carried unique molecular identifiers. Approximately 450,000 cDNA molecules were recovered from an input of 1 to 10 million T cells. TCRdb re-called the PCR reads through MiXCR, storing one row per CDR3 protein. The data contain hundreds of thousands of distinct CDR3 sequences, approximately 46% of them seen just once; the ten biggest clones take up 9.5% to 13%. The V call is TRBV28, the J call TRBJ2-7, with 12 bases that match TRBD2. Source material: blood. The source of this sequence is a girl aged 5-17 years with multiple sclerosis. The CDR3 nucleotides are TGTGCCAGCACCACGCTTGCTAGCGGGAGGGCTTACGAGCAGTACTTC. It encodes CASTTLASGRAYEQYF.